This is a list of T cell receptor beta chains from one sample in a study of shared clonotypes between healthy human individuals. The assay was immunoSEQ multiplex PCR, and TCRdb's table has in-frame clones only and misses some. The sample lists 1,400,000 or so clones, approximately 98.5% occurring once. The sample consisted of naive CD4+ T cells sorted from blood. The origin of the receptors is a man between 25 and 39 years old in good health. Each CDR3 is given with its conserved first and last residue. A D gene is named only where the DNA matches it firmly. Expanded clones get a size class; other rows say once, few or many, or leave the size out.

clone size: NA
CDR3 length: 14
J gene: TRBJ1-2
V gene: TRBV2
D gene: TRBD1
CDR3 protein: CASKVDRDDYGYTF
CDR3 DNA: TGTGCCAGCAAGGTGGACAGGGACGACTATGGCTACACCTTC

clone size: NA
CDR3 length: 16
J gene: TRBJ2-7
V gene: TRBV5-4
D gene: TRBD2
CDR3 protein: CASSLAGLAGVGEQYF
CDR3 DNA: TGTGCCAGCAGCTTGGCGGGGCTAGCGGGAGTCGGAGAGCAGTACTTC

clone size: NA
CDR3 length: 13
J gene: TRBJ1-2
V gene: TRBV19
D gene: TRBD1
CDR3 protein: CASSMGQGNGYTF
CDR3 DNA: TGTGCCAGTAGTATGGGACAGGGTAATGGCTACACCTTC

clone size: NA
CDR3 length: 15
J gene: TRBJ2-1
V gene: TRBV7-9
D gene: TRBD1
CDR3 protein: CASSFWGQGNNEQFF
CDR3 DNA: TGTGCCAGCAGCTTTTGGGGACAGGGGAACAATGAGCAGTTCTTC

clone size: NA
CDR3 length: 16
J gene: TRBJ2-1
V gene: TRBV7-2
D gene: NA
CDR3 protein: CASSLDRSTSYNEQFF
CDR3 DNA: TGTGCCAGCAGCTTAGATCGGAGCACCTCCTACAATGAGCAGTTCTTC

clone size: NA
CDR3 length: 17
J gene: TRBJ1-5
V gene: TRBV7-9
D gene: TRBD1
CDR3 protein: CASSLVQGAYSNQPQHF
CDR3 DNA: TGTGCCAGCAGCTTAGTCCAGGGGGCTTATAGCAATCAGCCCCAGCATTTT

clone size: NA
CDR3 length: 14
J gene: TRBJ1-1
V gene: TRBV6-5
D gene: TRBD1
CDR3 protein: CASSPDRVNTEAFF
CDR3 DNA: TGTGCCAGCAGCCCCGACAGGGTGAACACTGAAGCTTTCTTT

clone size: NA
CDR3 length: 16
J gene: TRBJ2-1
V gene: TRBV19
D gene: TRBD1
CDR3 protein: CASRSPPGQGGYEQFF
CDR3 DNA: TGTGCCAGTAGATCACCGCCGGGACAGGGAGGGTATGAGCAGTTCTTC

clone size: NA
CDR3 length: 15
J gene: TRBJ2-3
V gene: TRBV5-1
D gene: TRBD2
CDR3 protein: CASSAGTSNRDTQYF
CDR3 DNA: TGCGCCAGCAGCGCCGGGACTAGCAATAGGGATACGCAGTATTTT

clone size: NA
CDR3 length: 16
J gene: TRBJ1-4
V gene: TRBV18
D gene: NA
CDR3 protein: CASSPLSFGLHEKLFF
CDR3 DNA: TGTGCCAGCTCACCACTTTCATTTGGGCTTCATGAAAAACTGTTTTTT

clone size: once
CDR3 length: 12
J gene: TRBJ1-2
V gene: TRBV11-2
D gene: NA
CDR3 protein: CASSLQPAFWTF
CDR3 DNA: TGTGCCAGCAGCTTACAGCCAGCTTTCTGGACCTTC

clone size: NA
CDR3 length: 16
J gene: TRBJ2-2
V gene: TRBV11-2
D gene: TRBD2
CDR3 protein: CASSLGLAGGFGELFF
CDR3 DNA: TGTGCCAGCAGCTTAGGGCTAGCGGGAGGTTTCGGGGAGCTGTTTTTT

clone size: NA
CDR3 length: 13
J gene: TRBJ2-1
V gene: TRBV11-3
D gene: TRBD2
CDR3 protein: CASSLASGHEQFF
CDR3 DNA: TGTGCCAGCAGCTTGGCTAGCGGTCATGAGCAGTTCTTC

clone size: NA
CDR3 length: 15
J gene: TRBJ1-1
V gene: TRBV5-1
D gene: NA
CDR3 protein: CASSQGRTMNTEAFF
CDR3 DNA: TGCGCCAGCAGCCAGGGACGGACGATGAACACTGAAGCTTTCTTT

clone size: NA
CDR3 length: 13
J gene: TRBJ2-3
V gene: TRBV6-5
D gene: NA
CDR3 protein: CASSPSQTDTQYF
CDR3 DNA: TGTGCCAGCAGCCCCTCCCAGACAGATACGCAGTATTTT

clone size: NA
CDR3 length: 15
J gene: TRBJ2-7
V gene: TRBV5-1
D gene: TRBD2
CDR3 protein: CASSSSGRALYEQYF
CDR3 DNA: TGCGCCAGCAGCTCTAGCGGGAGGGCCTTGTACGAGCAGTACTTC

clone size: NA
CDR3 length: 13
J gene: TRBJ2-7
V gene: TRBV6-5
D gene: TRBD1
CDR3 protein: CASSGTEAGEQYF
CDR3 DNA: TGTGCCAGCAGTGGGACAGAGGCGGGCGAGCAGTACTTC

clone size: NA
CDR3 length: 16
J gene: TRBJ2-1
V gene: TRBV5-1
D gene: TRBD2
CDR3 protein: CASSPGLAGSGNEQFF
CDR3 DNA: TGCGCCAGCAGCCCGGGACTAGCGGGATCAGGCAATGAGCAGTTCTTC

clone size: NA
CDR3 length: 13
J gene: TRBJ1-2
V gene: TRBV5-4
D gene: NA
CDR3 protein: CASSFRGNYGYTF
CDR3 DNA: TGTGCCAGCAGCTTCCGGGGAAACTATGGCTACACCTTC

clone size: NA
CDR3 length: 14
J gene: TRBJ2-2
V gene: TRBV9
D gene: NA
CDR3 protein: CASSVGPDTGELFF
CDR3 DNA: TGTGCCAGCAGCGTAGGTCCTGACACCGGGGAGCTGTTTTTT

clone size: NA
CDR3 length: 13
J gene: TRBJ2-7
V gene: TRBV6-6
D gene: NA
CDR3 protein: CASSYLASYEQYF
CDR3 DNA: TGTGCCAGCAGTTATCTAGCCTCCTACGAGCAGTACTTC

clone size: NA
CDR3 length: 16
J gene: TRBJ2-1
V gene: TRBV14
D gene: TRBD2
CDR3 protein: CASSQDSREPYNEQFF
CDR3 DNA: TGTGCCAGCAGCCAAGATTCGCGGGAGCCCTACAATGAGCAGTTCTTC

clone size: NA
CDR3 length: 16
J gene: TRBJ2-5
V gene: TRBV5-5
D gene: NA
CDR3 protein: CASSSRGYGAQETQYF
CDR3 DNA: TGTGCCAGCAGCTCCAGAGGGTATGGGGCCCAAGAGACCCAGTACTTC

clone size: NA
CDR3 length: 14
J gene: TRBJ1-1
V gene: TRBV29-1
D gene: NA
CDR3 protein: CSVALGVMNTEAFF
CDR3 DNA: TGCAGCGTTGCTCTAGGGGTAATGAACACTGAAGCTTTCTTT

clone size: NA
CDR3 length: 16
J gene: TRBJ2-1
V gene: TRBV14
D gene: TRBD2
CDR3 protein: CASSLPVGTGGDEQFF
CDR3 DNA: TGTGCCAGCAGCCTACCTGTGGGGACGGGAGGGGATGAGCAGTTCTTC

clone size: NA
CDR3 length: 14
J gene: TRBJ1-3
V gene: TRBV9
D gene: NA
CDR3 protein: CASSHRDSGNTIYF
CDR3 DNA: TGTGCCAGCAGCCACAGGGACTCTGGAAACACCATATATTTT

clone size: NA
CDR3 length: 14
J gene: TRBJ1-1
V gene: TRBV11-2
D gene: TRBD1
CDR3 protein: CASSLGGQAAEAFF
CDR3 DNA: TGTGCCAGCAGCTTAGGAGGACAGGCCGCGGAAGCTTTCTTT

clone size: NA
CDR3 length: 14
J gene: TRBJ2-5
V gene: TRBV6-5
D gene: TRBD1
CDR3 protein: CASSRAGGMETQYF
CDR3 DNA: TGTGCCAGCAGCCGGGCAGGGGGTATGGAGACCCAGTACTTC

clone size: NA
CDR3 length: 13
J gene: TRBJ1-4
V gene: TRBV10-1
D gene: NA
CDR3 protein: CASSDRPNEKLFF
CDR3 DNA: TGCGCCAGCAGTGACCGTCCTAATGAAAAACTGTTTTTT

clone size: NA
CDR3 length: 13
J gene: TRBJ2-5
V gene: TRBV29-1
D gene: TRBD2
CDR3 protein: CSVVRGAGETQYF
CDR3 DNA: TGCAGCGTTGTGCGGGGGGCTGGGGAAACCCAGTACTTC

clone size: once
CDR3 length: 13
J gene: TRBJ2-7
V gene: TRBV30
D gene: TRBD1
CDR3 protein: CAWSVRGLYEQYF
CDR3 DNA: TGTGCCTGGAGTGTCAGGGGGCTCTACGAGCAGTACTTC

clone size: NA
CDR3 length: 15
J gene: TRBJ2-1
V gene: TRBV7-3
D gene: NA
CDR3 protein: CASSRRGLLSDEQFF
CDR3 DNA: TGTGCCAGCAGCCGTCGGGGCCTTTTAAGCGATGAGCAGTTCTTC

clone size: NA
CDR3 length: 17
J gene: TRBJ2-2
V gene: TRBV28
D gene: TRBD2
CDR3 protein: CASTLGLAGPNTGELFF
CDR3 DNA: TGTGCCAGCACTTTGGGGCTAGCGGGGCCGAACACCGGGGAGCTGTTTTTT

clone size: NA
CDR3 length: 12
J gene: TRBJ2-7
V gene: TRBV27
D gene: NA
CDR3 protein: CASSFNLREQYF
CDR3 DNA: TGTGCCAGCAGTTTCAACCTACGCGAGCAGTACTTC

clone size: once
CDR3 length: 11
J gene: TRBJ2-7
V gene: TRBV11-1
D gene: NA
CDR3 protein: CASSLSSEQYF
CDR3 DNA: TGTGCCAGCAGCTTGAGCTCCGAGCAGTACTTC

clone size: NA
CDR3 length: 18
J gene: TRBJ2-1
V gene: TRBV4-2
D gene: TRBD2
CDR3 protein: CASSQDPSTASGYNEQFF
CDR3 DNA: TGTGCCAGCAGCCAAGATCCTTCTACGGCTAGCGGCTACAATGAGCAGTTCTTC

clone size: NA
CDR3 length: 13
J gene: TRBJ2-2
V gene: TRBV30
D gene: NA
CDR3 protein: CAWSYRNSGELFF
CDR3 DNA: TGTGCCTGGAGTTATAGAAATAGCGGGGAGCTGTTTTTT

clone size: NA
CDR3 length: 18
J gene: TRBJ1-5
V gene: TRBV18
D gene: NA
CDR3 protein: CASSPGDSLGVGNQPQHF
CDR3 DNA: TGTGCCAGCTCACCAGGAGATTCCCTGGGGGTCGGCAATCAGCCCCAGCATTTT

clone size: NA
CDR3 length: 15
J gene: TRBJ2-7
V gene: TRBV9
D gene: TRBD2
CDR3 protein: CASSTHSGFSYEQYF
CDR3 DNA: TGTGCCAGCAGCACCCATAGCGGGTTCTCCTACGAGCAGTACTTC

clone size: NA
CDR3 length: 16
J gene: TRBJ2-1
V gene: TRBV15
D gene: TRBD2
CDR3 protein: CATSRPSGRAHNEQFF
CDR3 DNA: TGTGCCACCAGCAGACCTAGCGGGAGGGCCCACAATGAGCAGTTCTTC

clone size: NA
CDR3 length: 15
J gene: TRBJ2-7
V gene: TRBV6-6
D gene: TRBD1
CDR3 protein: CASRSPDRGQDEQYF
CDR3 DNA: TGTGCCAGCAGATCGCCCGACAGGGGCCAAGACGAGCAGTACTTC